These 17 T cell receptor beta chains originate from one sample sequenced in a study of cytomegalovirus exposure and HLA in healthy donors. The PCR had 60 Vbeta and 13 Jbeta primers. Sequenced by immunoSEQ multiplex PCR; TCRdb stores in-frame clones only, minus some. Of about 270,000 clones in the sample, around two thirds were seen once. The sequenced sample consisted of PBMCs. Receptors were obtained from a female donor in good health and CMV-seronegative.

The chain is built from TRBV19 and TRBJ2-2; 13 bases are a match to TRBD2. The ends lost 7 bases at V and 5 bases at J; junction bases unmatched: 10. Germline V CDR1 and CDR2: LNHDA, SQIVND (reference sequence). The CDR3 runs 17 residues. The CDR3 region has the DNA TGTGCCAGTACCCGGACTAGCGGGAGTGTGGGGACCGGGGAGCTGTTTTTT. Translation gives CASTRTSGSVGTGELFF.

V and J are TRBV21-1 and TRBJ2-3; the table's D call TRBD2 went unverified against the DNA. TRBV21-1 is classified as a pseudogene. The CDR3 sequence is 15 residues long. CDR3 sequence (DNA): TGTGCCAGCAGCAAGGACCCCCTAGCTGCAGATACGCAGTATTTT. This translates into CASSKDPLAADTQYF.

The chain combines TRBV11-2 with TRBJ2-1, with 10 bases matching TRBD2. Germline CDR1 is SGHAT and CDR2 is FQNNGV. This CDR3 is built from 15 residues. The V and J ends lost 4 bases and 7 bases, in that order; junction bases with no gene match: 7. The CDR3 DNA reads as TGTGCCAGCAGCTCCCTAGCGGGAGAGAGGAATGAGCAGTTCTTC. Its protein is CASSSLAGERNEQFF.

This chain joins TRBV2 and TRBJ2-7; possible D gene TRBD1, 6 bases. Germline V CDR1 and CDR2: SNHLY, FYNNEI. V dropped 8 bases and J dropped 6 bases, with 14 bases sitting between them. CDR3 length: 12 residues. For the CDR3, the DNA is TGTGCCAGCGGGACAACCGTCCTCGAGCAGTACTTC. It yields the protein CASGTTVLEQYF.

The chain uses TRBV5-4 and TRBJ2-3, with 14 positions matching TRBD2. CDR3 length equals 18 residues. After removal of 0 bases from V and 5 bases from J, the junction contained 8 bases not matched to a gene. Per germline, CDR1 SGHNT and CDR2 YYREEE (reference sequence). In DNA, the CDR3 is TGTGCCAGCAGCTTGGGACTAGCGGGAGGGTCGGCGCGAGATACGCAGTATTTT. It encodes CASSLGLAGGSARDTQYF.

This chain connects TRBV7-8 to TRBJ1-5; 7 nucleotides agree with TRBD1. Germline CDR1 is SGHVS and CDR2 is FQNEAQ. This CDR3 comprises 15 residues. With 6 bases clipped from V and 1 base from J, the junction kept 6 bases outside the gene matches. In DNA, the CDR3 is TGTGCCAGCAGGCACCAGGGGGAAAGCAATCAGCCCCAGCATTTT. Its translation is CASRHQGESNQPQHF.

Comment on this clone: Distinct nucleotide sequences in the sample also encode this CDR3. The J gene is TRBJ2-7, the V gene TRBV27; TRBD1 matches 10 bases. The CDR3 has 15 amino acids. V dropped 6 bases and J dropped 5; count of bases not matched to a gene: 10. The V gene's germline CDR1 is MNHEY and CDR2 SMNVEV (reference sequence). The DNA of the CDR3 is TGTGCCAGCAGCTTTAGGGAGACAGGGGGCCACGAGCAGTACTTC. Translated, it gives CASSFRETGGHEQYF.

This clone was counted only a few times. This chain's CDR3 is CASCGTARGNTIYF. CDR3 sequence (DNA): TGTGCCAGTTGCGGGACCGCGAGGGGAAACACCATATATTTT. This chain links TRBV6-5 with TRBJ1-3, with D tentatively TRBD1 (5 bases). CDR1 is MNHEY, CDR2 SVGAGI, per germline. This CDR3 spans 14 amino acids. V gave up 9 bases and J gave up 4 bases, with 16 bases separating them.

This rearrangement joins TRBV27 to TRBJ2-1, with D possibly being TRBD2 (6 bases). V was pared by 7 bases and J by 5 bases, with 21 bases between. The CDR3 is 16 residues long. Per germline, CDR1 MNHEY and CDR2 SMNVEV (reference sequence). DNA for the CDR3: TGTGCCAGCATCCCCCGCTCCGCGGGACTGAACAATGAGCAGTTCTTC. Translated: CASIPRSAGLNNEQFF.

In its sample, this clone was seen a few times. The V and J genes are TRBV7-8 and TRBJ2-1; TRBD2 aligns across 9 bases. This CDR3 comprises 19 residues. V lost 0 bases and J lost 0; bases outside the gene matches: 9. Germline assignment: CDR1 SGHVS and CDR2 FQNEAQ. CDR3 nucleotide sequence: TGTGCCAGCAGCTTAGCGTCGGTAGCGGGAGAAAGCTCCTACAATGAGCAGTTCTTC. It translates to CASSLASVAGESSYNEQFF.

The rearrangement uses TRBV27 and TRBJ2-7; D remains ambiguous. V lost 6 bases and J lost 0, with 6 bases in between. The germline V gene encodes CDR1 MNHEY and CDR2 SMNVEV (reference sequence). This CDR3 has 12 residues. CDR3 sequence: CASRMSSYEQYF. The CDR3 nucleotides read TGTGCCAGCAGGATGAGCTCCTACGAGCAGTACTTC.

The chain combines TRBV5-5 with TRBJ2-7, with D possibly TRBD1 on 6 matching bases. The CDR3 has 17 residues. The V gene's germline CDR1 is SGHKS and CDR2 YYEKEE (reference sequence). Trimming cost V 6 bases and J 1 base, with 23 bases left between them. CDR3 protein: CASTLRRPSQGSYEQYF. In nucleotides, the CDR3 is TGTGCCAGCACCTTACGCCGTCCTTCACAGGGATCCTACGAGCAGTACTTC.

The chain is built from TRBV2 and TRBJ2-2; D not resolved. From germline, CDR1 is SNHLY and CDR2 FYNNEI. Trimming pared 5 bases from V and 5 bases from J, leaving 12 bases between. The CDR3 consists of 14 residues. The CDR3 DNA is TGTGCCAGCAGTTCCCCTAGTGGGACCGGGGAGCTGTTTTTT. Its translation is CASSSPSGTGELFF.

The rearrangement uses TRBV7-9 and TRBJ2-1; TRBD1 is a possible D gene (5 bases). Per the germline V gene, CDR1 is SEHNR and CDR2 is FQNEAQ (reference sequence). V lost 1 base to trimming and J lost 8 bases, with 9 bases between them. The CDR3 contains 13 residues. Here the CDR3 reads CASSLVTEDEQFF. CDR3 coding DNA: TGTGCCAGCAGCTTAGTGACAGAGGATGAGCAGTTCTTC. Full variable domain (rest looked up from reference TRBV7-9 and TRBJ2-1): DTGVSQNPRHKITKRGQNVTFRCDPISEHNRLYWYRQTLGQGPEFLTYFQNEAQLEKSRLLSDRFSAERPKGSFSTLEIQRTEQGDSAMYLCASSLVTEDEQFFGPGTRLTVL.

This rearrangement joins TRBV21-1 to TRBJ2-3; the table's D call, TRBD1, was not checked against the DNA. TRBV21-1 is noted as a pseudogene. The CDR3 is made up of 12 amino acids. CDR3 region: CASSIHADTQYF. The CDR3 nucleotides read TGTGCCAGCAGCATACACGCAGATACGCAGTATTTT.

V is TRBV28 and J is TRBJ2-7, with 7 nucleotides matching TRBD1. With V trimmed by 6 bases and J by 6 bases, 5 bases remained unmatched. The CDR3 length is 12 residues. Germline V lookup: CDR1 MDHEN, CDR2 SYDVKM. The CDR3 loop reads CASSITGVEQYF. CDR3 sequence (DNA): TGTGCCAGCAGCATCACAGGGGTCGAGCAGTACTTC.

V is TRBV19 and J is TRBJ1-1; maybe TRBD1 (5 bases). Germline-derived CDR1 and CDR2 are LNHDA and SQIVND (reference sequence). Trimming cost V 5 bases and J 4 bases, with 23 bases left between them. The CDR3 runs to 17 residues. The CDR3 coding sequence is TGTGCCAGTAGTCTGGAAAGGACCGGGGGATTATCCACTGAAGCTTTCTTT. Translating gives CASSLERTGGLSTEAFF.